Below are 18 T cell receptor beta chains sequenced from a single sample in a study of blood T cell repertoires in COVID-19. The data were produced by immunoSEQ multiplex PCR, yet TCRdb's version contains in-frame clones alone and is incomplete. Of nearly 35,000 clones in the sample, 80% to 90% are singletons; the top ten hold 44%. Sequencing was carried out using peripheral blood. The source is a human donor in a cohort sampled during active COVID-19.

The chain recombines TRBV7-3 with TRBJ2-3, with 8 bases aligning to TRBD2. V was clipped by 0 bases and J by 0 bases; unmatched bases: 5. CDR1 is SGHTA, CDR2 FQGTGA, per germline. CDR3 length equals 17 residues. CDR3 nucleotide sequence: TGTGCCAGCAGCTTAACTTTGGGCGGGGGGAGCACAGATACGCAGTATTTT. Residues: CASSLTLGGGSTDTQYF.

The chain joins TRBV10-3 to TRBJ2-3; TRBD1 matches at 8 bases. V lost 3 bases to trimming and J lost 0 bases; unmatched junction nucleotides: 5. Germline V gene lookup returns CDR1 ENHRY and CDR2 SYGVKD. This CDR3 has 16 residues. The CDR3 bases are TGTGCCATCAGTGATTCCGGGACAGGCAGCACAGATACGCAGTATTTT. It is translated as CAISDSGTGSTDTQYF.

This chain connects TRBV6-5 to TRBJ1-2; 7 bases fit TRBD1. The V and J ends lost 2 bases and 2 bases, in that order; junction bases with no gene match: 5. Germline CDR1 is MNHEY and CDR2 is SVGAGI. The CDR3 has 15 residues. CDR3 in amino acids: CASSYGDSSNYGYTF. In DNA, the CDR3 is TGTGCCAGCAGTTACGGGGACAGCAGCAACTATGGCTACACCTTC.

This chain joins TRBV2 and TRBJ1-5; a weak D match, TRBD1 (5 bases). Germline loops: CDR1 SNHLY, CDR2 FYNNEI. Trimming stripped 4 bases from V and 3 bases from J, with 13 bases between. The length of the CDR3 is 15 residues. The CDR3 DNA reads as TGTGCCAGCAGTGCTGTCAGGGAGGCCAATCAGCCCCAGCATTTT. It encodes CASSAVREANQPQHF.

The chain has TRBV4-3 and TRBJ2-5, with TRBD2 matching 8 bases. Germline trimming cut 1 base from V and 5 bases from J; bases unmatched to any gene: 15. The length of the CDR3 is 18 residues. Germline V lookup: CDR1 LGHNA, CDR2 YSLEER. This chain's CDR3 is CASSQGGLSGGRGETQYF. The CDR3 coding sequence is TGCGCCAGCAGCCAAGGGGGCTTGAGCGGGGGCCGCGGGGAGACCCAGTACTTC.

This CDR3 is CATSRGDGDEQFF. As DNA, the CDR3 is TGTGCCACCAGCAGAGGAGACGGGGATGAGCAGTTCTTC. The chain carries TRBV15 and TRBJ2-1; a weak D match, TRBD2 (5 bases). The germline V and J ends were trimmed by 1 base and 8 bases, with 9 bases remaining between them. Looked up from germline, CDR1 is LNHNV and CDR2 is YYDKDF (reference sequence). The CDR3 is made up of 13 amino acids.

The chain employs TRBV5-5 and TRBJ1-1, with D perhaps matching TRBD1 (6 bases). The ends were cut back, 3 bases at V and 7 bases at J, with 19 bases in the middle. The CDR3 extends over 15 amino acids. The germline CDR1 and CDR2 sequences are SGHKS and YYEKEE (reference sequence). The DNA of the CDR3 is TGTGCCAGCAGCTGGGCAGGGGTCGTGGCCCTTGAAGCTTTCTTT. Translated, it gives CASSWAGVVALEAFF.

The V and J genes are TRBV19 and TRBJ1-4; 8 bases agree with TRBD1. The CDR3 is made up of 15 amino acids. Germline V gives CDR1 LNHDA, CDR2 SQIVND (reference sequence). V lost 7 bases, J lost 8 bases, and 12 bases stayed unmatched. As DNA, the CDR3 is TGTGCCAGTAAGGCAGGGGGCGTCAGCCGAGAAAAACTGTTTTTT. As protein: CASKAGGVSREKLFF.

The chain uses TRBV2 and TRBJ2-2, with a possible D match to TRBD2 (6 bases). The CDR3 runs 16 residues. V lost 1 base, J lost 6 bases, and 15 bases lay in between. CDR1 and CDR2 from the germline V gene are SNHLY and FYNNEI. DNA for the CDR3: TGTGCCAGCAGTGAAGGAGGGACGAGGAGGGCCGGGGAGCTGTTTTTT. Translation gives CASSEGGTRRAGELFF. Looking up the rest from reference TRBV2 and TRBJ2-2 gives the full variable domain: EPEVTQTPSHQVTQMGQEVILRCVPISNHLYFYWYRQILGQKVEFLVSFYNNEISEKSEIFDDQFSVERPDGSNFTLKIRSTKLEDSAMYFCASSEGGTRRAGELFFGEGSRLTVL.

The chain has TRBV5-1 and TRBJ1-1; the match to TRBD1 covers 7 bases. V was pared by 6 bases and J by 3 bases, with 8 bases of the junction left unmatched. Germline V gene sequence: CDR1 SGHRS, CDR2 YFSETQ. The CDR3 has 14 amino acids. The DNA for the CDR3 is TGCGCCAGCACCACCTACGACAGGGACACTGAAGCTTTCTTT. It codes for CASTTYDRDTEAFF.

The chain carries TRBV10-2 and TRBJ1-2, with 12 bases that match TRBD1. The length of the CDR3 is 15 residues. V was clipped by 7 bases and J by 4 bases; unmatched bases: 7. CDR1 is WSHSY and CDR2 is SAAADI in the germline V gene. The CDR3 region has the DNA TGCGCCAGCACCCCGGGACAGGGGGCCGGCTATGGCTACACCTTC. Amino acids: CASTPGQGAGYGYTF.

The rearrangement joins TRBV6-1 to TRBJ1-5; D ambiguous. V was clipped by 0 bases and J by 10 bases, with 10 bases between them. The CDR3 covers 13 residues. The germline V gene has CDR1 MNHNS and CDR2 SASEGT. CDR3 residues: CASSEALLRPQHF. Written as DNA, the CDR3 is TGTGCCAGCAGTGAAGCCCTTTTGAGACCCCAGCATTTT.

DNA for the CDR3: TGCGCCAGCAGAACAGGGTTGGGCACCGGGGAGCTGTTTTTT. Translation gives CASRTGLGTGELFF. The V and J genes are TRBV4-3 and TRBJ2-2; the D gene is possibly TRBD1 (6 bases). This CDR3 comprises 14 residues. Germline CDR1 reads LGHNA; CDR2 reads YSLEER. The V gene lost 6 bases and the J gene lost 4 bases, with 12 bases spanning the gap.

The J gene is TRBJ1-1, the V gene TRBV27, with no clear D. V dropped 8 bases and J dropped 0 bases, with 16 bases sitting between them. The germline V gene encodes CDR1 MNHEY and CDR2 SMNVEV (reference sequence). The length of the CDR3 is 15 residues. The chain's CDR3 is CASHNRGGLNTEAFF. DNA of the CDR3: TGTGCCAGCCACAACCGAGGAGGGCTGAACACTGAAGCTTTCTTT.

This rearrangement joins TRBV5-5 to TRBJ1-5, with D uncertain. The CDR3 covers 14 residues. CDR1 and CDR2 (germline): SGHKS, YYEKEE (reference sequence). Trimming removed 5 bases at V and 3 bases at J, with 12 bases between. The CDR3 is CASSRGQDNQPQHF. CDR3 coding DNA: TGTGCCAGCAGTCGAGGGCAGGACAATCAGCCCCAGCATTTT.

This CDR3 reads CASSFQGVGTEAFF. The CDR3 bases are TGTGCCAGCAGCTTCCAGGGGGTGGGAACTGAAGCTTTCTTT. The chain is built from TRBV7-9 and TRBJ1-1, with 7 bases lining up with TRBD1. V was clipped by 3 bases and J by 5 bases; unmatched bases: 6. Germline-derived CDR1 and CDR2 are SEHNR and FQNEAQ (reference sequence). The CDR3 covers 14 residues.

The CDR3 sequence is CASSIQGSYEQYF. In DNA form, the CDR3 reads TGTGCCAGTAGTATCCAGGGATCCTACGAGCAGTACTTC. The chain links TRBV19 to TRBJ2-7; a weak D match, TRBD1 (5 bases). V lost 3 bases to trimming and J lost 1 base, with 7 bases between them. Germline V gene data show CDR1 as LNHDA and CDR2 as SQIVND (reference sequence). The CDR3 contains 13 residues.

The chain links TRBV19 to TRBJ2-7; 11 bases line up with TRBD2. CDR3 size: 18 residues. Unmatched junction bases numbered 12, after V lost 4 bases and J lost 1 base. Germline lookup yields CDR1 LNHDA and CDR2 SQIVND (reference sequence). CDR3 residues: CASSTLPSSGGTSYEQYF. CDR3 nucleotide sequence: TGTGCCAGTAGTACCCTGCCTTCTAGCGGGGGGACGTCCTACGAGCAGTACTTC. The full variable domain, completed using reference TRBV19 and TRBJ2-7, is DGGITQSPKYLFRKEGQNVTLSCEQNLNHDAMYWYRQDPGQGLRLIYYSQIVNDFQKGDIAEGYSVSREKKESFPLTVTSAQKNPTAFYLCASSTLPSSGGTSYEQYFGPGTRLTVT.